The 25 T cell receptor beta chains reported below all come from one sample, sequenced in a study of blood T cells in healthy people across ages. Sample-barcoded 5' priming and a J-beta primer mix drove a second PCR of roughly 7 to 11 cycles. TCRdb ran MiXCR on the 5' RACE reads and lists one entry per CDR3 protein. The data hold around 780,000 distinct CDR3 sequences, with about 26% observed a single time. The sample was also linked to a second study, of T cells of mothers and their children.

Input material: blood. These receptors were collected from a boy aged 5-17 years in good health.

This clonotype has a handful of counts. CDR3 in amino acids: CASSLSGGTEQFF. The CDR3 DNA reads TGTGCCAGCAGCTTAAGCGGGGGTACTGAGCAGTTCTTC. The rearrangement uses TRBV11-2 and TRBJ2-1, with 8 bases matching TRBD2. Germline loops: CDR1 SGHAT, CDR2 FQNNGV. V lost 2 bases and J lost 9; bases outside the gene matches: 3. There are 13 residues in the CDR3.

The chain employs TRBV12-3 or TRBV12-4 and TRBJ2-5; D ambiguous. The J call may be faulty, since TRBJ2-1 better matches the DNA end. There are 13 residues in the CDR3. CDR3 sequence reads: CASSLGRDHEQFF. CDR3 sequence (DNA): TGTGCCAGCAGTTTAGGCAGAGACCATGAGCAGTTCTTC.

As regards this clonotype: One end of the junction is discordant with germline, which a read error may explain. J is TRBJ1-2 and V is TRBV18, with unresolved D. Germline V gene data show CDR1 as KGHSH and CDR2 as LQKENI. The CDR3 is 14 residues long. The CDR3 DNA reads as TGTGCCTGCCGCAAACCCGTGTTGGACTATGGCTACCCCTTC. It specifies CACRKPVLDYGYPF.

The chain recombines TRBV6-5 with TRBJ2-1; either TRBD1 or TRBD2 may supply D (5 bases each). V lost 0 bases and J 9 bases, leaving 12 bases between the germline ends. The germline CDR1 and CDR2 sequences are MNHEY and SVGAGI. The CDR3 is 14 amino acids. CDR3 sequence (DNA): TGTGCCAGCAGTTACTCCTTGGGGGAAGGTGAGCAGTTCTTC. Residues: CASSYSLGEGEQFF.

The chain combines TRBV7-9 with TRBJ1-1; 11 bases map to TRBD1. There are 18 residues in the CDR3. V shed 1 base, J shed 0 bases, and the junction held 7 bases outside the gene matches. Germline V lookup: CDR1 SEHNR, CDR2 FQNEAQ (reference sequence). In nucleotides, the CDR3 is TGTGCCAGCAGCTTAGTGTTGGGACAGGGGGGTTTGAACACTGAAGCTTTCTTT. Residues: CASSLVLGQGGLNTEAFF.

The chain employs TRBV7-9 and TRBJ2-3; no reliable D call. CDR3 length: 14 residues. The germline gives CDR1 SEHNR, CDR2 FQNEAQ (reference sequence). V shed 1 base and J shed 1 base, with 6 bases lying between them. This CDR3 is CASSLVLGTDTQYF. The CDR3 DNA reads TGTGCCAGCAGCTTAGTTTTGGGCACAGATACGCAGTATTTT.

This chain joins TRBV27 and TRBJ2-5; 8 bases match TRBD2. This CDR3 region has 14 residues. The V gene end was trimmed by 3 bases and the J gene end by 5 bases; junction bases not matched to a gene: 5. Germline V gene sequence: CDR1 MNHEY, CDR2 SMNVEV (reference sequence). CDR3 protein: CASSFGTRRETQYF. In DNA, the CDR3 is TGTGCCAGCAGTTTCGGGACTAGGAGGGAGACCCAGTACTTC.

This chain joins TRBV5-1 and TRBJ1-1; TRBD1 is a possible D gene (6 bases). CDR1 and CDR2 (germline): SGHRS, YFSETQ. V lost 4 bases to trimming and J lost 2 bases, with 15 bases between them. This CDR3 is built from 15 residues. The CDR3 region has the DNA TGCGCCAGCAGCCCGCTGGCAGGGGTTAACACTGAAGCTTTCTTT. Protein: CASSPLAGVNTEAFF.

This clonotype has more than one count but fewer than ten. The chain joins TRBV6-5 to TRBJ1-1; TRBD1 is a possible D gene (5 bases). The CDR3 has 13 residues. V lost 7 bases and J 1 base, leaving 10 bases between the germline ends. Germline loops: CDR1 MNHEY, CDR2 SVGAGI. The CDR3 sequence: CASIRQWNTEAFF. The CDR3, as DNA: TGTGCCAGCATTAGACAGTGGAACACTGAAGCTTTCTTT.

The chain recombines TRBV2 with TRBJ2-3; TRBD1 matches 10 bases. V was pared by 4 bases and J by 3 bases, with 1 base of the junction left unmatched. This CDR3 has 14 residues. Germline CDR1 and CDR2: SNHLY and FYNNEI. The CDR3: CASSADRGTDTQYF. The DNA of the CDR3 is TGTGCCAGCAGTGCGGACAGGGGGACAGATACGCAGTATTTT.

The sample holds many counts of this clonotype. The chain has TRBV11-2 and TRBJ2-7; 11 positions agree with TRBD2. Looked up from germline, CDR1 is SGHAT and CDR2 is FQNNGV. The V gene end was trimmed by 5 bases and the J gene end by 2 bases; junction bases not matched to a gene: 11. The CDR3 has 17 residues. The CDR3 here is CASSRLAGGPRPYEQYF. The CDR3 coding sequence is TGTGCCAGCAGCCGCCTAGCGGGGGGACCTAGGCCCTACGAGCAGTACTTC.

This clonotype was observed a handful of times. The genes are TRBV29-1 and TRBJ1-2; D ambiguous. Trimming took off 8 bases at V and 3 bases at J, with 16 bases between the two ends. This CDR3 contains 13 residues. Germline V gene data show CDR1 as SQVTM and CDR2 as ANQGSEA. The CDR3 DNA reads as TGCAGCACCCCCTCCGGGCCCCACTATGGCTACACCTTC. Residues: CSTPSGPHYGYTF.

This clonotype came up once. The rearrangement uses TRBV2 and TRBJ1-2, with D unresolved. Trimming left V 6 bases short and J 4 bases short, with 21 bases between. This CDR3 has 16 residues. Looked up from germline, CDR1 is SNHLY and CDR2 is FYNNEI. CDR3 DNA sequence: TGTGCCAGCAGCGAAACCTCCGTCCTGACCGGCTATGGCTACACCTTC. Amino acid sequence: CASSETSVLTGYGYTF.

This clonotype was counted a few times. The genes are TRBV29-1 and TRBJ2-5, with 10 bases matching TRBD1. V was pared by 4 bases and J by 2 bases, with 4 bases of the junction left unmatched. Per the germline V gene, CDR1 is SQVTM and CDR2 is ANQGSEA. CDR3 length: 14 residues. In nucleotides, the CDR3 is TGCAGCGTTGTTCGGGACAGGGGACAAGAGACCCAGTACTTC. Translated: CSVVRDRGQETQYF.

This clonotype was seen only once. This chain joins TRBV4-1 and TRBJ2-1; D is undetermined. The CDR3 has 14 amino acids. Germline loops: CDR1 MGHRA, CDR2 YSYEKL. With 2 bases removed from V and 0 bases from J, the gap between germline ends came to 5 bases. In nucleotides, the CDR3 is TGCGCCAGCAGCCAACGTTTCTCCTACAATGAGCAGTTCTTC. Its protein is CASSQRFSYNEQFF.

This chain links TRBV6-5 with TRBJ2-4; maybe TRBD2 (5 bases). V was pared by 5 bases and J by 6 bases, with 20 bases between. CDR1 and CDR2 (germline): MNHEY, SVGAGI. This CDR3 spans 16 amino acids. The CDR3 DNA follows: TGTGCCAGCAGTCACGGACGTACCCCGGGAATAAACATTCAGTACTTC. Its translation: CASSHGRTPGINIQYF.

This clonotype was detected only a few times. The V and J genes are TRBV20-1 and TRBJ2-7, with D possibly being TRBD1 (5 bases). This CDR3 region has 18 residues. Germline assignment: CDR1 DFQATT and CDR2 SNEGSKA (reference sequence). Between the trimmed V and J ends, which lost 4 bases and 2 bases, there was a span of 27 bases. The CDR3 protein is CSAKGPLFRETVTYEQYF. For the CDR3, the DNA is TGCAGTGCTAAAGGGCCCCTTTTCCGTGAGACAGTAACCTACGAGCAGTACTTC.

The chain carries TRBV12-3 or TRBV12-4 and TRBJ1-3; a weak D match, TRBD1 (5 bases). This CDR3 has 15 residues. Trimming removed 4 bases at V and 0 bases at J, with 10 bases between. In DNA form, the CDR3 reads TGTGCCAGCAGTTCCGGACACCTCTCTGGAAACACCATATATTTT. The encoded protein is CASSSGHLSGNTIYF.

V is TRBV6-5 and J is TRBJ2-1; D is tentatively TRBD1 or TRBD2 (5 bases each). The CDR3 totals 14 residues. Germline V gives CDR1 MNHEY, CDR2 SVGAGI. Between the trimmed V and J ends, which lost 7 bases and 0 bases, there was a span of 10 bases. The CDR3 nucleotides are TGTGCCAGCAAAGGGACGGTCTCCTACAATGAGCAGTTCTTC. This codes for CASKGTVSYNEQFF.

The chain combines TRBV3-1 with TRBJ2-5, with D perhaps matching TRBD2 (6 bases). The length of the CDR3 is 15 residues. The V gene lost 5 bases and the J gene lost 4 bases, with 17 bases spanning the gap. The germline CDR1 and CDR2 sequences are LGHDT and YNNKEL (reference sequence). Here the CDR3 DNA reads TGTGCCAGCAGCGAAGCTGGGGGACTCGGAGAGACCCAGTACTTC. It specifies CASSEAGGLGETQYF.

The CDR3 here is CASSPGTGQGNYGYTF. CDR3 DNA sequence: TGTGCCAGCAGCCCCGGTACGGGACAGGGGAACTATGGCTACACCTTC. The V and J genes are TRBV12-3 or TRBV12-4 and TRBJ1-2; 10 bases agree with TRBD1. The CDR3 is 16 residues long. J lost 2 bases, V lost 6 bases, and 9 bases had no gene match.

The V call is TRBV18, the J call TRBJ2-1, with D perhaps matching TRBD1 or TRBD2 (5 bases each). The J call may not be correct, given that the DNA end is closer to TRBJ2-7. The CDR3 covers 14 residues. Germline loops: CDR1 KGHSH, CDR2 LQKENI. CDR3 residues: CASSRGDSYYEQYF. CDR3 in DNA: TGTGCCAGCTCACGGGGAGACAGCTACTACGAGCAGTACTTC.

CDR3 bases: TGTGCCAGCAGTCTCGACAGGGCACGCGGTGCCGGGGAGCTGTTTTTT. It codes for CASSLDRARGAGELFF. This sequence joins TRBV6-6 and TRBJ2-2, with 7 bases that match TRBD1. The CDR3 is 16 residues long. CDR1 and CDR2 (germline): MNHNY, SVGAGI (reference sequence). The V and J ends lost 5 bases and 6 bases, in that order; junction bases with no gene match: 12.

The chain links TRBV4-1 to TRBJ2-1; a weak D match, TRBD2 (6 bases). The germline V gene has CDR1 MGHRA and CDR2 YSYEKL. This CDR3 comprises 14 residues. Trimming removed 0 bases at V and 9 bases at J, with 12 bases between. The CDR3 sequence: CASSQEVQRVEQFF. CDR3 coding DNA: TGCGCCAGCAGCCAAGAGGTTCAGCGGGTTGAGCAGTTCTTC.

The chain links TRBV12-5 to TRBJ1-1; D is ambiguous. Trimming left V 7 bases short and J 4 bases short, with 10 bases between. The CDR3 loop spans 12 amino acids. CDR1 is LGHNT and CDR2 is FRNRAP in the germline V gene. CDR3 residues: CASAVGSTEAFF. Here the CDR3 DNA reads TGTGCTAGTGCCGTGGGGAGCACTGAAGCTTTCTTT. Filled out from reference TRBV12-5 and TRBJ1-1, the complete variable domain reads DARVTQTPRHKVTEMGQEVTMRCQPILGHNTVFWYRQTMMQGLELLAYFRNRAPLDDSGMPKDRFSAEMPDATLATLKIQPSEPRDSAVYFCASAVGSTEAFFGQGTRLTVV.